This TCR beta chain was documented in a study of shared clonotypes between healthy human individuals (dated by TCRdb to the early 2020s). With respect to the entire study: The cohort included three men and a couple of women between 18 and 49 years of age. For each donor, CD4 naive and CD4 memory were each given three plates, CD8 naive was given two plates, and CD8 memory was given one plate. Different laboratories and diverse techniques were used to prepare libraries and sequence TCR repertoires, to increase sequencing depth and limit assay-specific biases. Blood TCR repertoires of roughly 5 healthy adults were deeply sequenced to estimate repertoire size and the extent of clonotype sharing between individuals. Per donor, leukapheresis produced somewhere between about 0.94 and 9.5 billion PBMCs.

What the study reported, not specific to this receptor: Sampling was restricted to blood, and TCR repertoires in tissues likely differ from the TCR repertoires found in blood. Naive subsets generally had larger estimated clonotype richness than memory subsets did. Compared with non-shared clonotypes, the clonotypes found in all four sorted-subset donors had higher generation probabilities. Incomplete sequencing was indicated by rarefaction of sorted-subset datasets, despite the large sequencing depth. Across a handful of donors, approximately 4.6% of naive CD4, approximately 3.5% of naive CD8, 2.3% of memory CD4, and 0.4% of memory CD8 clonotypes were shared. Pairwise subsampling indicated that sequencing depth was expected to affect the degree of clonotype sharing among donors. Because the study included a small number of donors, the genetic and exposure-history diversity represented was limited.

TCR CDR3 regions were amplified from genomic DNA by multiplex PCR using the deep immunoSEQ assay. For each cell subset, the extracted genomic DNA was distributed evenly across all wells of several immunoSEQ 96-well plates, and each plate served as one replicate. For sorted subsets, roughly 200 ng genomic DNA, equal to some 30,000 T cell genomes, was loaded into each replicate PCR. Purified libraries were quantified with a Qubit 3.0 fluorometer, sized on a Bioanalyzer 2100, and re-quantified with the KAPA Library Quantification kit. A separate single-read 150-cycle Illumina NextSeq 550 flow cell was used to sequence each immunoSEQ 96-well plate. The authors' analysis ran thus. Because the immunoSEQ output held only junctional sequences and lacked quality scores, the filtering could not match the filtering applied to full-length reads. To assign V/J genes and CDR3, sequences were annotated using PyIR, a Python wrapper for IgBLAST v1.9, with IMGT germline references. Any read was removed if the V/J assignment was weak (E-value above 1e-6), the CDR3 was missing, or the read contained stop codons, out-of-frame junctions, or ambiguous translated residues. V3J clonotypes were defined as sequences sharing an identical inferred V gene, J gene, and CDR3 amino acid sequence. Percentage overlap between repertoires was computed as shared unique clonotypes divided by the size of the smaller repertoire. Three approaches were used to assess repertoire richness: RTK rarefaction, the Chao1 estimator, and Recon v2.1 estimates of unobserved clonotypes. Generation probabilities for all TCRbeta clonotypes obtained by the gDNA method from a few donors were computed using OLGA. Imported from immuneACCESS, the table was reduced by TCRdb to in-frame sequences with V and J called. These copies leave out some clones; in studies compared against another copy, an unresolved V gene accounts for under half, and the cause of the remainder is not known. The V and J calls and clone size are taken from that table; D and trimming were inferred from the DNA. Present in this sample are approximately 1.9 million clones, around 93% of which were seen just once. Clones ranked in the top ten supply 1.5% to 2% of the sample.

The germline V gene gives CDR1 as SGHVS and CDR2 as FNYEAQ. The CDR3 numbers 17 residues from cysteine through phenylalanine. Of the read, only the CDR3 DNA is kept; its 51 bases are in frame from base 1. At the junction V is shortened by 5 bases and J by 6 bases; bases outside the gene matches: 8. As for this clone: Its antigen is not yet known. It has no much larger one-base neighbor in the sample; base qualities were not kept.

CD8 naive samples were CD45RO-negative cells positively selected for CCR7, giving a CD45RA+CCR7+ population that excluded TemRA cells. The donors were healthy, HIV-negative adults who had no recently reported acute infections or vaccinations. All donors were Caucasian adults living in Nashville, Tennessee, USA. After blood collection by leukapheresis, PBMCs were isolated using Ficoll-Histopaque density gradient centrifugation and then cryopreserved in the vapor phase of liquid nitrogen. Purity and quantity of every magnetically sorted T cell population were checked by analytical flow cytometry. From each sorted fraction, genomic DNA was isolated and quantified by UV absorbance on a Nanodrop 2000c.

This receptor was taken from a man between 18 and 29 years old in good health. Some clones in this sample may be carry-over from other donors' samples. The chain joins TRBV7-6 to TRBJ2-3, with TRBD2 matching 16 junction bases. Sequencing was carried out using naive CD8+ T cells from PBMCs. Sample cell subset or site, as interpreted from the label and publication: CD45RA+CCR7+. The DNA reads TGTGCCAGCAGCCCAGGGACTAGCGGGAGGGCCACCGATACGCAGTATTTT. Translated, this gives CASSPGTSGRATDTQYF.